Listed here are 28 T cell receptor beta chains from one sample, sequenced in a study of blood T cells in healthy people across ages. With a J-beta primer mix and a sample-barcoded 5' primer, a second PCR ran about 6 to 11 cycles. TCRdb analysed the 5' RACE reads with MiXCR anew, one entry per CDR3 protein. The sample consists of about 1,800,000 distinct CDR3 sequences, under 30% of them appearing once. Sequenced input: blood. The receptor set was obtained from a woman under 40 in good health.

The chain combines TRBV20-1 with TRBJ2-7; the match to TRBD2 covers 8 bases. Trimming cost V 5 bases and J 3 bases; bases outside gene matches: 12. Germline V gene sequence: CDR1 DFQATT, CDR2 SNEGSKA (reference sequence). This CDR3 contains 15 residues. The CDR3 loop reads CSAASRLAPNYEQYF. The DNA of the CDR3 is TGCAGTGCTGCGAGTCGACTAGCGCCTAACTACGAGCAGTACTTC.

The chain joins TRBV12-3 or TRBV12-4 to TRBJ2-1, with D possibly being TRBD2 (6 bases). With 7 bases removed from V and 2 bases from J, the gap between germline ends came to 12 bases. The CDR3 extends over 14 amino acids. CDR3 sequence (DNA): TGTGCCAGCATGCGTGCGGGGACCTACAATGAGCAGTTCTTC. The encoded protein is CASMRAGTYNEQFF.

This clonotype occurred a few times. The chain links TRBV28 to TRBJ2-6, with TRBD2 as a possible D gene (5 bases). V lost 8 bases and J 3 bases, leaving 14 bases between the germline ends. The CDR3 loop spans 15 amino acids. The germline V gene has CDR1 MDHEN and CDR2 SYDVKM. The CDR3 protein is CASARRAGGANVLTF. CDR3 DNA: TGTGCCAGCGCGAGGCGGGCCGGTGGGGCCAACGTCCTGACTTTC.

This clonotype was detected only a few times. The chain links TRBV10-2 to TRBJ2-7; no clear D. The CDR3 sequence is 13 residues long. The V end was cut by 0 bases, the J end by 3 bases, with 6 bases between. Germline V CDR1 and CDR2: WSHSY, SAAADI. CDR3 in amino acids: CASSESYGYEQYF. The DNA for the CDR3 is TGCGCCAGCAGTGAGTCGTACGGCTACGAGCAGTACTTC.

The chain couples TRBV7-8 to TRBJ1-4; 8 nucleotides agree with TRBD1. Trimming took 5 bases from V and 8 from J; bases not matched to a gene: 7. Per germline, CDR1 SGHVS and CDR2 FQNEAQ. The CDR3 has 14 residues. The CDR3 loop is CASSDDRGGEKLFF. DNA for the CDR3: TGTGCCAGCAGCGACGACAGGGGAGGGGAAAAACTGTTTTTT.

In the case of this clonotype: Without the conserved terminal phenylalanine or tryptophan, this CDR3 likely stems from a read error. The chain combines TRBV2 with TRBJ2-7; possible D gene TRBD2, 6 bases. The CDR3 has 15 amino acids. Germline V gene lookup returns CDR1 SNHLY and CDR2 FYNNEI. The germline V and J ends were trimmed by 7 bases and 5 bases, with 21 bases remaining between them. The CDR3 loop reads CASNQLAPENDEQYL. CDR3 in DNA: TGTGCCAGCAACCAACTAGCTCCGGAGAACGACGAGCAGTACTTA.

The rearrangement uses TRBV29-1 and TRBJ1-2; perhaps TRBD1 as D (6 bases). In germline, CDR1 is SQVTM, CDR2 ANQGSEA. Trimming left V 6 bases short and J 4 bases short, with 12 bases between. The CDR3 covers 12 residues. The CDR3 DNA is TGCAGCGTGGGGAAGGGGGGCTATGGCTACACCTTC. It translates to CSVGKGGYGYTF.

The genes are TRBV20-1 and TRBJ2-7; no clear D gene. Trimming removed 5 bases at V and 4 bases at J, with 12 bases between. CDR1 is DFQATT, CDR2 SNEGSKA, per germline (reference sequence). This CDR3 comprises 12 residues. The CDR3 here is CSARKNFYEQYF. CDR3 nucleotides: TGCAGTGCTCGGAAGAATTTTTACGAGCAGTACTTC.

In DNA form, the CDR3 reads TGTGCCACCAGTGGCGACGACAGAAGCTCCTACAATGAGCAGTTCTTC. Protein sequence: CATSGDDRSSYNEQFF. V and J are TRBV24-1 and TRBJ2-1; a possible D gene is TRBD1 (5 bases). The CDR3 has 16 amino acids. Germline loops: CDR1 KGHDR, CDR2 SFDVKD. The germline V and J ends were trimmed by 5 bases and 0 bases, with 13 bases remaining between them.

There are many counts of this clonotype. The chain links TRBV7-2 to TRBJ2-7; 8 bases map to TRBD1. The CDR3 is 14 residues long. CDR1 and CDR2 (germline): SGHTA, FQGNSA. The V and J ends lost 8 bases and 2 bases, in that order; junction bases with no gene match: 8. The chain's CDR3 is CASRPPDRAYEQYF. CDR3 bases: TGTGCCAGCCGCCCTCCGGACAGGGCCTACGAGCAGTACTTC.

Remarks on this clonotype: Its ends do not fully match the called genes, so a read error is possible. The chain joins TRBV6-1 to TRBJ2-6; either TRBD1 or TRBD2 may fit D (5 bases each). This CDR3 is built from 16 residues. Germline CDR1 reads MNHNS; CDR2 reads SASEGT. CDR3 in amino acids: CASRRAFQDGANVRTF. In nucleotides, the CDR3 is TGTGCCAGCAGGAGGGCATTCCAGGATGGGGCCAACGTCCGGACTTTC.

This clonotype came up many times. CDR3 sequence reads: CSAPRQGGGEQYF. Written as DNA, the CDR3 is TGCAGTGCTCCAAGACAGGGGGGAGGCGAGCAGTACTTC. The chain carries TRBV20-1 and TRBJ2-7, with TRBD1 matching 9 bases. J lost 6 bases, V lost 5 bases, and 8 bases had no gene match. The CDR3 runs 13 residues. Germline lookup yields CDR1 DFQATT and CDR2 SNEGSKA (reference sequence).

The CDR3 coding sequence is TGCAGTGCTCGCTCTAACAGGGTTTTCTTT. It is translated as CSARSNRVFF. The chain combines TRBV20-1 with TRBJ1-1, with TRBD1 as a possible D gene (6 bases). The CDR3 runs to 10 residues. Trimming took off 5 bases at V and 13 bases at J, with 14 bases between the two ends. Germline V CDR1 and CDR2: DFQATT, SNEGSKA (reference sequence).

This clonotype occurred many times. The rearrangement uses TRBV7-6 and TRBJ2-1, with TRBD2 matching over 8 bases. Germline lookup yields CDR1 SGHVS and CDR2 FNYEAQ. The CDR3 has 14 amino acids. V gave up 5 bases and J gave up 5 bases; unmatched junction bases: 5. This CDR3 reads CASSPAGAHNEQFF. CDR3 DNA: TGTGCCAGCAGCCCAGCGGGAGCCCACAATGAGCAGTTCTTC. The entire variable domain, with the rest obtained from reference TRBV7-6 and TRBJ2-1, is as follows: GAGVSQSPRYKVTKRGQDVALRCDPISGHVSLYWYRQALGQGPEFLTYFNYEAQQDKSGLPNDRFSAERPEGSISTLTIQRTEQRDSAMYRCASSPAGAHNEQFFGPGTRLTVL.

This clonotype was found a few times. This chain links TRBV7-2 with TRBJ1-2; 7 bases are a match to TRBD1. The CDR3 is 15 amino acids. With 8 bases clipped from V and 1 base from J, the junction kept 10 bases outside the gene matches. Per germline, CDR1 SGHTA and CDR2 FQGNSA. CDR3 in DNA: TGTGCCAGCGGGGGATCGGACAGGCTTAACTATGGCTACACCTTC. Amino acid sequence: CASGGSDRLNYGYTF.

This clonotype showed up just a few times. V gene TRBV12-3 or TRBV12-4 combines with J gene TRBJ2-7; D is unresolved. Deletions cut 8 bases from V and 6 bases from J, with 11 bases between. The CDR3 consists of 11 residues. DNA for the CDR3: TGTGCCAGCGGCCCTGGTAGCGAGCAGTACTTC. Translated: CASGPGSEQYF.

The chain employs TRBV2 and TRBJ2-3, with 9 bases aligning to TRBD1. This CDR3 spans 15 amino acids. V trimming: 4 bases; J trimming: 4 bases; junction bases outside the gene matches: 6. In germline, CDR1 is SNHLY, CDR2 FYNNEI. Here the CDR3 DNA reads TGTGCCAGCAGTGGGGACAGGGAAGTCGCAGATACGCAGTATTTT. It encodes CASSGDREVADTQYF.

The chain recombines TRBV19 with TRBJ2-7, with 7 nucleotides matching TRBD1. Germline assignment: CDR1 LNHDA and CDR2 SQIVND (reference sequence). CDR3 length: 15 amino acids. V lost 4 bases and J lost 4; bases outside the gene matches: 10. CDR3: CASSRARGQLYEQYF. CDR3 coding DNA: TGTGCCAGTAGTAGAGCACGGGGACAGTTATACGAGCAGTACTTC.

V gene TRBV20-1 combines with J gene TRBJ2-1; tentatively, D is TRBD2 (6 bases). The CDR3 length is 15 residues. In germline, CDR1 is DFQATT, CDR2 SNEGSKA (reference sequence). V lost 6 bases and J 3 bases, leaving 18 bases between the germline ends. The CDR3 bases are TGCAGTGCCCGAGGACTAACGGGTGGCTACAATGAGCAGTTCTTC. This gives the protein CSARGLTGGYNEQFF.

This chain uses TRBV7-2 with TRBJ2-7; D ambiguous. The CDR3 runs to 14 residues. The ends were cut back, 1 base at V and 4 bases at J, with 11 bases in the middle. Looked up from germline, CDR1 is SGHTA and CDR2 is FQGNSA. Here the CDR3 DNA reads TGTGCCAGCAGCTTAGACGCTAGTTTTTACGAGCAGTACTTC. Translated, it gives CASSLDASFYEQYF.

Comments on this clonotype: This sequence may be a read error, since a much larger clone differs from it by one base. This rearrangement joins TRBV5-1 to TRBJ2-5, with D unresolved. In germline, CDR1 is SGHRS, CDR2 YFSETQ. The CDR3 consists of 13 residues. The CDR3: CTSSLSGLETQYF. The CDR3 coding sequence is TGCACCAGCAGCTTGTCTGGGTTAGAGACCCAGTACTTC.

A note on this clonotype: Sequence at one end of the junction differs from germline and may be a read error. The CDR3 region has the DNA TGTGCCAGTAGTGAACCAGGGGAGCCCTACAATGAGCAGTTCTTC. It is translated as CASSEPGEPYNEQFF. This chain joins TRBV25-1 and TRBJ2-1, with D maybe TRBD1 (6 bases). Germline V CDR1 and CDR2: MGHDK, SYGVNS. The CDR3 spans 15 residues.

This clonotype came up a few times. CDR3 sequence (DNA): TGTGCCAGCATGACTAGCGCCGCAGATACGCAGTATTTT. Translation gives CASMTSAADTQYF. V is TRBV5-5 and J is TRBJ2-3; TRBD2 matches at 8 bases. This CDR3 comprises 13 residues. Germline V gene data show CDR1 as SGHKS and CDR2 as YYEKEE (reference sequence). J was trimmed by 4 bases and V by 6 bases; bases with no gene match: 4.

For this clonotype: Germline and junction disagree at one end, which may indicate a read error. The V call is TRBV20-1, the J call TRBJ1-5; 9 bases align to TRBD1. The V gene's germline CDR1 is DFQATT and CDR2 SNEGSKA (reference sequence). The CDR3 consists of 17 residues. The CDR3 spells CGARGTGRKFGNQPQHF. The CDR3 nucleotides are TGCGGTGCTAGAGGGACAGGGAGGAAGTTTGGCAATCAGCCCCAGCATTTT.

This clonotype was detected only once. The DNA of the CDR3 is TGTGCCAGCAGTGAATCAGTGGATAATCAGCCCCAGCATTTT. Its translation: CASSESVDNQPQHF. The chain carries TRBV6-1 and TRBJ1-5; no reliable D call. Germline assignment: CDR1 MNHNS and CDR2 SASEGT. Between the trimmed V and J ends, which lost 2 bases and 4 bases, there was a span of 9 bases. This CDR3 has 14 amino acids.

This clonotype was counted between two and nine times. The chain combines TRBV6-4 with TRBJ2-3, with D tentatively TRBD2 (6 bases). Deletions cut 4 bases from V and 0 bases from J, with 11 bases between. The CDR3 is made up of 15 amino acids. The germline CDR1 and CDR2 sequences are MRHNA and SNTAGT. The CDR3 is CASSVEGLSTDTQYF. In DNA, the CDR3 is TGTGCCAGCAGTGTTGAGGGACTCAGCACAGATACGCAGTATTTT.

The chain carries TRBV6-1 and TRBJ1-4; D is unresolved. The V end lost 6 bases, the J end lost 7 bases, and 18 bases lay between the germline ends. The CDR3 is 15 residues long. CDR1 is MNHNS and CDR2 is SASEGT in the germline V gene. The CDR3 DNA reads as TGTGCCAGCAGCGGTGAAGCCAATCGAGGTGAAAAACTGTTTTTT. It encodes CASSGEANRGEKLFF.

This clonotype has ten or more counts. This chain joins TRBV7-2 and TRBJ2-5; D is possibly TRBD2 (5 bases). Germline V CDR1 and CDR2: SGHTA, FQGNSA. This CDR3 is 16 amino acids long. The ends were cut back, 1 base at V and 5 bases at J, with 17 bases in the middle. The CDR3 reads CASSLDGAVAWETQYF. The CDR3 DNA sequence: TGTGCCAGCAGCTTAGACGGCGCAGTAGCGTGGGAGACCCAGTACTTC.